There are many counts of the clone carrying this TCR beta chain. Its antigen is still unknown. Trimming removed 6 bases at V and 1 base at J, with 3 bases between. Germline V gene sequence: CDR1 SQVTM, CDR2 ANQGSEA. This CDR3 has 10 residues. For repertoire sequencing, the TCR beta CDR3 regions were amplified from RNA transcripts. Amplification began with first-round RT-PCR using HTBI primers, then second-round multiplex PCR was performed. TCRdb re-called the multiplex PCR reads through MiXCR, storing one row per CDR3 protein. The table has about 220,000 distinct CDR3 sequences, about a fifth seen once. The data stem from a study of Graves' ophthalmopathy and Graves' hyperthyroidism. As for the study in general: Peripheral blood samples were taken at initial diagnosis, before any treatment.

Ophthalmopathy donors' eye disease showed moderate-to-severe activity, CAS of at least 3, NOSPECS of at least 4 and duration under 3 months. Clinicians made diagnoses from clinical symptoms, serum thyroxine, TRAb, thyroid ultrasound and orbital computed tomography. Study-wide results and caveats: Detection in blood was also observed for most expanded thyroid clonotypes above 0.001 frequency.

The material sequenced was peripheral blood. The J gene is TRBJ1-1, the V gene TRBV29-1, with D unresolved. The origin of this receptor is a woman between 45 and 60 years old with Graves' ophthalmopathy. CDR3 sequence: CSVSNTEAFF. The CDR3 DNA reads TGCAGCGTGTCGAACACTGAAGCTTTCTTT. Supplemented by reference TRBV29-1 and TRBJ1-1, the full variable domain reads SAVISQKPSRDICQRGTSLTIQCQVDSQVTMMFWYRQQPGQSLTLIATANQGSEATYESGFVIDKFPISRPNLTFSTLTVSNMSPEDSSIYLCSVSNTEAFFGQGTRLTVV.